The sequence of this T cell receptor beta chain was determined in a study of blood T cell repertoires in COVID-19. About the study: Specimens from acute and convalescent COVID-19 originated in the United States, Italy and Spain. Sample material is recorded as cDNA or gDNA derived from T cells, B-cell-depleted T cells, or PBMCs.

Trimming left V 3 bases short and J 1 base short, with 15 bases between. CDR3 length: 16 amino acids. The V gene's germline CDR1 is GTSNPN and CDR2 SVGIG (reference sequence). Per the original methods: It was from reference gene primer amplification that nucleated cell counts were estimated. Libraries were prepared by immunoSEQ multiplex PCR; TCRdb keeps only in-frame clonotypes and omits some of them. V and J calls and clone size are given by that table; D and trimming were obtained from the DNA. The table lists approximately 190,000 clones, around 83% of them singletons. The rearrangement uses TRBV30 and TRBJ2-2, with D possibly TRBD2 on 6 matching bases. Material: peripheral blood. The clonotype originates from a woman between 40 and 50 years old with acute or convalescent COVID-19. In nucleotides, the CDR3 is TGTGCCTGGAGGCCCCGCTTAGCGGTGAACACCGGGGAGCTGTTTTTT. It yields the protein CAWRPRLAVNTGELFF.